The 10 T cell receptor beta chains in this list originate from one sample, sequenced in a study of blood T cell repertoires in COVID-19 (dated by TCRdb to 2020 to 2022). The library was prepared using the immunoSEQ multiplex PCR assay. TCRdb carries this immuneACCESS record with in-frame sequences only. Its versions omit some clonotypes, under half of them owing to an unresolved V gene in the studies checked, with the rest unexplained. A total of roughly 100,000 clones appear in this sample, around four fifths of them only once. In total, the top ten clones hold more than 10% of the sample. Sequences were obtained from peripheral blood. These TCRs come from a human donor in a cohort sampled during active COVID-19.

The chain joins TRBV10-3 to TRBJ1-1, with D perhaps TRBD1 (6 bases). V was shortened by 10 bases and J by 1 base, with 13 bases between the two germline ends. Germline CDR1 ENHRY, CDR2 SYGVKD. The CDR3 has 13 residues. Here the CDR3 DNA reads TGTGCCACCGTACAGGGAAGGAACACTGAAGCTTTCTTT. It translates to CATVQGRNTEAFF.

The chain combines TRBV11-3 with TRBJ2-7; 10 bases match TRBD1. CDR3 length equals 15 residues. V lost 6 bases to trimming and J lost 4 bases; unmatched junction nucleotides: 9. Looked up from germline, CDR1 is SGHNT and CDR2 is YENEEA. This CDR3 is CASRLTGGVGYEQYF. The CDR3 nucleotides are TGTGCCAGCAGATTGACAGGGGGCGTGGGATACGAGCAGTACTTC.

This sequence joins TRBV6-5 and TRBJ1-1; maybe TRBD1 (5 bases). CDR1 and CDR2 from the germline V gene are MNHEY and SVGAGI. Trimming left V 4 bases short and J 5 bases short, with 20 bases between. The CDR3 has 16 amino acids. In nucleotides, the CDR3 is TGTGCCAGCAGTTCCCTAACCCGGGGGGGGAGAACTGAAGCTTTCTTT. Protein: CASSSLTRGGRTEAFF.

In this sample, this clone turned up once. The chain couples TRBV28 to TRBJ2-2; tentative D call: TRBD2 (6 bases). V was pared by 8 bases and J by 6 bases, with 10 bases between. CDR3 size: 12 residues. Germline assignment: CDR1 MDHEN and CDR2 SYDVKM. In nucleotides, the CDR3 is TGTGCCAGCCGGAGGGGTGCCGGGGAGCTGTTTTTT. This gives the protein CASRRGAGELFF.

Only one count was recorded for this clone. The CDR3 spells CASSTEGGNTIYF. The CDR3, as DNA: TGCGCCAGCAGCACCGAGGGTGGAAACACCATATATTTT. The chain recombines TRBV5-1 with TRBJ1-3, with D uncertain. Germline V gives CDR1 SGHRS, CDR2 YFSETQ. The CDR3 is 13 amino acids. Trimming took 4 bases from V and 3 from J, leaving 8 bases between them.

This sequence joins TRBV15 and TRBJ2-1, with D possibly matching TRBD2 (5 bases). V lost 0 bases, J lost 8 bases, and 14 bases lay in between. Germline CDR1 and CDR2: LNHNV and YYDKDF (reference sequence). The CDR3 runs to 15 residues. CDR3 nucleotides: TGTGCCACCAGCAGAGATGGGTGGGAGATCGATGAGCAGTTCTTC. It is translated as CATSRDGWEIDEQFF.

This chain uses TRBV7-2 with TRBJ1-1; D is unclear. CDR3 length: 13 amino acids. V lost 4 bases and J 6 bases, leaving 12 bases between the germline ends. Germline CDR1 reads SGHTA; CDR2 reads FQGNSA. The CDR3 spells CASSSPRAAEAFF. CDR3 sequence (DNA): TGTGCCAGCAGCTCCCCGCGGGCTGCTGAAGCTTTCTTT.

This clone was seen a single time. The chain employs TRBV19 and TRBJ1-1; TRBD1 aligns across 7 bases. Germline-derived CDR1 and CDR2 are LNHDA and SQIVND (reference sequence). The CDR3 is 13 amino acids. With V trimmed by 6 bases and J by 5 bases, 6 bases remained unmatched. This CDR3 is CASRETGRTEAFF. The CDR3 DNA follows: TGTGCCAGTAGGGAGACAGGGAGGACTGAAGCTTTCTTT.

The chain recombines TRBV7-9 with TRBJ2-7; 7 nucleotides line up with TRBD1. With V trimmed by 8 bases and J by 1 base, 5 bases remained unmatched. The germline CDR1 and CDR2 sequences are SEHNR and FQNEAQ (reference sequence). The CDR3 has 13 residues. The CDR3 is CASGNRGSYEQYF. The CDR3 nucleotides read TGTGCCAGCGGAAACAGGGGATCCTACGAGCAGTACTTC.

This rearrangement joins TRBV5-1 to TRBJ1-1; a possible D gene is TRBD1 (5 bases). Trimming left V 3 bases short and J 1 base short, with 13 bases between. The germline CDR1 and CDR2 sequences are SGHRS and YFSETQ. The CDR3 has 15 residues. The CDR3 loop reads CASSSDSLSNTEAFF. The CDR3 DNA follows: TGCGCCAGCAGCTCCGACAGCCTCTCGAACACTGAAGCTTTCTTT.